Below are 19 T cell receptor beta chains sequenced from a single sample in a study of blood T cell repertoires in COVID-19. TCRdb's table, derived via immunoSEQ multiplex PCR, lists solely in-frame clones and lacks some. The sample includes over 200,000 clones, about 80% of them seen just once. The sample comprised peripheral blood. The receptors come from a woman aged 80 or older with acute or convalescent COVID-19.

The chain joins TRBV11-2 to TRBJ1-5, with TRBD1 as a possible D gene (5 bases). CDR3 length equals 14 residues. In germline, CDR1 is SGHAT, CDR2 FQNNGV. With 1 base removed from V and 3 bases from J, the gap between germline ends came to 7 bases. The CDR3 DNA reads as TGTGCCAGCAGCTTAGGGGGGGTCAATCAGCCCCAGCATTTT. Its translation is CASSLGGVNQPQHF.

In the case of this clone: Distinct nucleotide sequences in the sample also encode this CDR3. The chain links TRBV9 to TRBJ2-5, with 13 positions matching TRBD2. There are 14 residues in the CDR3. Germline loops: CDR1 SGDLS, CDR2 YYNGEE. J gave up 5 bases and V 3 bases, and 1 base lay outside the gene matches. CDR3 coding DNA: TGTGCCAGCAGCGCGGGACTAGCGGGGGAGACCCAGTACTTC. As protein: CASSAGLAGETQYF.

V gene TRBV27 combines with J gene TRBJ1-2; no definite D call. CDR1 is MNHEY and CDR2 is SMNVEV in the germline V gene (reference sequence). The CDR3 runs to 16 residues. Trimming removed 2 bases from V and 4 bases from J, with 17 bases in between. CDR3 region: CASSLAASGRLYGYTF. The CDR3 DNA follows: TGTGCCAGCAGTTTAGCGGCGAGCGGGCGCCTCTATGGCTACACCTTC.

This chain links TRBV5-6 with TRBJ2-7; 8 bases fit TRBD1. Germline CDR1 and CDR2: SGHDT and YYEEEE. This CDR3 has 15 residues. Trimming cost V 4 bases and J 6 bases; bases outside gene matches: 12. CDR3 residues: CASSPDGTGIFEQYF. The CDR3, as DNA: TGTGCCAGCAGCCCGGACGGGACAGGAATATTCGAGCAGTACTTC.

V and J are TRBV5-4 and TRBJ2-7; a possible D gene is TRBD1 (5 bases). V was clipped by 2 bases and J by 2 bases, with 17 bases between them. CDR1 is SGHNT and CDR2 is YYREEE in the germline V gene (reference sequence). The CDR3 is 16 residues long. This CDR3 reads CASSFDPVRATYEQYF. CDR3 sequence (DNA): TGTGCCAGCAGCTTCGACCCGGTCAGGGCAACCTACGAGCAGTACTTC. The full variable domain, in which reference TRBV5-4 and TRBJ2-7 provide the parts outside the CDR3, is ETGVTQSPTHLIKTRGQQVTLRCSSQSGHNTVSWYQQALGQGPQFIFQYYREEENGRGNFPPRFSGLQFPNYSSELNVNALELDDSALYLCASSFDPVRATYEQYFGPGTRLTVT.

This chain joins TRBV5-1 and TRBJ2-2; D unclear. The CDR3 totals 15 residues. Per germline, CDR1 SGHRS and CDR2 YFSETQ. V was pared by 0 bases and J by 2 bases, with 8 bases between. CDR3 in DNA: TGCGCCAGCAGCTTGGGGAGCGTTAACACCGGGGAGCTGTTTTTT. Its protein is CASSLGSVNTGELFF.

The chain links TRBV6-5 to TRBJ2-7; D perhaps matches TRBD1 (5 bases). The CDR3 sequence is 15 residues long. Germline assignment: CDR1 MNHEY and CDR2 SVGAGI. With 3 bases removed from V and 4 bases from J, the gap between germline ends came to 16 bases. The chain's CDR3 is CASSYSQGPPYEQYF. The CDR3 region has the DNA TGTGCCAGCAGTTATTCGCAGGGCCCTCCGTACGAGCAGTACTTC.

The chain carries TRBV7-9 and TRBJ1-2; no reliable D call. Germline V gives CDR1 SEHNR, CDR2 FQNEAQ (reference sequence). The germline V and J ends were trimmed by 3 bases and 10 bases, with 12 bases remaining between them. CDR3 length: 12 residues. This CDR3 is CASSFSYIDYTF. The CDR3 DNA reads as TGTGCCAGCAGCTTCTCCTATATTGACTACACCTTC.

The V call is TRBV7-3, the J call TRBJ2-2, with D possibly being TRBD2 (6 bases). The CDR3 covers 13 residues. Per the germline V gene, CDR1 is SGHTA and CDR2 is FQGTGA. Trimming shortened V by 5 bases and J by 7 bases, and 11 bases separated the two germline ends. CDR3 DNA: TGTGCCAGCAGCACTTCTAGCGTCGGGGAGCTGTTTTTT. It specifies CASSTSSVGELFF.

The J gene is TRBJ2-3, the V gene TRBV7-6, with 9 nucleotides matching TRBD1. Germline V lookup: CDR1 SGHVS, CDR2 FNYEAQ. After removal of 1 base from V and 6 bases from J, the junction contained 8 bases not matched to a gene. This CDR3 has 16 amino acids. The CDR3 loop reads CASSLEQGALTDTQYF. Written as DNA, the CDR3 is TGTGCCAGCAGCTTAGAACAGGGGGCGCTTACGGATACGCAGTATTTT.

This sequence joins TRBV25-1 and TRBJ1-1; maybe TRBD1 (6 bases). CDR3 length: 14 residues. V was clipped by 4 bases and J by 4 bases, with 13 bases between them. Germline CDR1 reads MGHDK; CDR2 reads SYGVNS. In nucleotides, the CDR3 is TGTGCCAGCAGTGCTTACAGGGAGGGCACTGAAGCTTTCTTT. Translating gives CASSAYREGTEAFF. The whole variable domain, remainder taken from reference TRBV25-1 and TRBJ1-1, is EADIYQTPRYLVIGTGKKITLECSQTMGHDKMYWYQQDPGMELHLIHYSYGVNSTEKGDLSSESTVSRIRTEHFPLTLESARPSHTSQYLCASSAYREGTEAFFGQGTRLTVV.

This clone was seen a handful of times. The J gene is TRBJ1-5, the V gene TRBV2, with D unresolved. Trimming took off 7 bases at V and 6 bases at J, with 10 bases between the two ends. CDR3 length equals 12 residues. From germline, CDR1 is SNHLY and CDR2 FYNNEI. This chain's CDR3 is CASTTGAQPQHF. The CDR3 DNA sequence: TGTGCCAGCACCACGGGAGCTCAGCCCCAGCATTTT.

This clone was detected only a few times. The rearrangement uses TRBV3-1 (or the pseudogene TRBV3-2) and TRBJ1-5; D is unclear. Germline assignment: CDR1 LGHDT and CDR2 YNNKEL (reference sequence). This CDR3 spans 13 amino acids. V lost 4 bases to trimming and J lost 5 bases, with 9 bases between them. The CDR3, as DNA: TGTGCCAGCAGCCTCGCAGGCCATCAGCCCCAGCATTTT. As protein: CASSLAGHQPQHF.

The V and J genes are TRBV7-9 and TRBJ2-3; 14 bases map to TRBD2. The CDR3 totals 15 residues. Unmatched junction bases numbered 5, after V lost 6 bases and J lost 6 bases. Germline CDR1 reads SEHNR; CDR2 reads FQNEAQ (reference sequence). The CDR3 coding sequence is TGTGCCAGCAGGAGACTAGCGGGAGGGCTGGATACGCAGTATTTT. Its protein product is CASRRLAGGLDTQYF.

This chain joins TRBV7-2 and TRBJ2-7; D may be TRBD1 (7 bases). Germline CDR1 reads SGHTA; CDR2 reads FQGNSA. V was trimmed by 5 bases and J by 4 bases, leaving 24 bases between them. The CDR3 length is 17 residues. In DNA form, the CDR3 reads TGTGCCAGCAGCCTAAACGGAGGGACAGTCAAGGCGTACGAGCAGTACTTC. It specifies CASSLNGGTVKAYEQYF.

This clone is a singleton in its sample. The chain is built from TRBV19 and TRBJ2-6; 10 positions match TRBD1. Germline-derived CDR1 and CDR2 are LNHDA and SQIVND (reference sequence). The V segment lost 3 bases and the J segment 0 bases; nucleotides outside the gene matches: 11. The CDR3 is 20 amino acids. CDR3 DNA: TGTGCCAGTAGTATTCCTAGGGGGACAGGGGCCGTCTCTGGGGCCAACGTCCTGACTTTC. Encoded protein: CASSIPRGTGAVSGANVLTF. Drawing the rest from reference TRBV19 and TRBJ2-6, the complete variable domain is DGGITQSPKYLFRKEGQNVTLSCEQNLNHDAMYWYRQDPGQGLRLIYYSQIVNDFQKGDIAEGYSVSREKKESFPLTVTSAQKNPTAFYLCASSIPRGTGAVSGANVLTFGAGSRLTVL.

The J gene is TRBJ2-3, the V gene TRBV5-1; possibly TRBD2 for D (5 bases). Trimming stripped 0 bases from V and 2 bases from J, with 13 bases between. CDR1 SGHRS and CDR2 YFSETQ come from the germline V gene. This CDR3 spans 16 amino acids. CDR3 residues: CASSLEGPGSTDTQYF. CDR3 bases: TGCGCCAGCAGCTTGGAAGGACCGGGATCCACAGATACGCAGTATTTT.

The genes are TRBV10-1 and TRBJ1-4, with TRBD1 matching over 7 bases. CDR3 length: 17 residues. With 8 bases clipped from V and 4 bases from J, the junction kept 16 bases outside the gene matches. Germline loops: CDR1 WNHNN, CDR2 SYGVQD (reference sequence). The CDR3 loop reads CASAPTSPGTVNEKLFF. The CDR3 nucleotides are TGCGCCAGCGCTCCCACTTCTCCCGGGACAGTTAATGAAAAACTGTTTTTT.

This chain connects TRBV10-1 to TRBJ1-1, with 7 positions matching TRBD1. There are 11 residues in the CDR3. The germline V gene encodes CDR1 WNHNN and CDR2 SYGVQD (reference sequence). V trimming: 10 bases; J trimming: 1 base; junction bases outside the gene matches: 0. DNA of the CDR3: TGCGCCACAGGGGGGAACACTGAAGCTTTCTTT. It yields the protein CATGGNTEAFF.